This T cell receptor (beta chain) was identified in a study of T cells in Graves' hyperthyroidism and ophthalmopathy. Study overall: The initial diagnosis was the point when peripheral blood was collected, ahead of any treatment.

The PBMCs had their origin in roughly 9.4 ml of fresh peripheral blood. Of note for this clonotype: The conserved closing phenylalanine or tryptophan is absent in this CDR3, likely reflecting a read error.

There are 14 residues in the CDR3. Germline V gene lookup returns CDR1 MGHDK and CDR2 SYGVNS. Trimming removed 5 bases from V and 2 bases from J, with 11 bases in between. The TCR beta CDR3 regions underwent amplification using RNA transcripts as the source. The HTBI primer set was used in a first-round RT-PCR of the TCR CDR3. TCRdb re-derived calls from the multiplex PCR reads in MiXCR, one entry per CDR3 protein. The sample includes roughly 740,000 distinct CDR3 sequences, approximately 16% seen only once; the top ten take approximately 8.4%. The TCR comes from a young man with Graves' hyperthyroidism. The chain uses TRBV25-1 and TRBJ2-3; D call uncertain. Sequencing used blood. The CDR3 loop is CASSPGFHTDTQYL. The CDR3 DNA reads TGTGCCAGCAGTCCTGGATTTCACACAGATACGCAGTATCTT.